The 18 T cell receptor beta chains below were found in one sample sequenced in a study of regulatory T cells in long-lasting Graves disease. Regarding time point: newly diagnosed GD, antithyroid drugs for less than 3 months. PBMCs were the source of the RNA used for TCR sequencing. Library construction for TCR beta used iRepertoire HTBI primers and Arm-PCR of CDR3 regions. TCRdb re-called the multiplex PCR reads through MiXCR, storing one row per CDR3 protein. The sample holds roughly 420,000 distinct CDR3 sequences, roughly 15% seen once. The specimen was peripheral blood mononuclear cells (PBMCs), collected at new diagnosis, from a patient treated with antithyroid drugs. These receptors originate from a female donor with Graves disease.

This clonotype was recorded many times. This CDR3 reads CASSQGGRVSGANVLTF. In DNA, the CDR3 is TGTGCCAGCAGCCAAGGGGGCCGGGTCTCTGGGGCCAACGTCCTGACTTTC. This chain uses TRBV3-1 with TRBJ2-6; a possible D gene is TRBD1 (5 bases). This CDR3 is built from 17 residues. Trimming stripped 1 base from V and 0 bases from J, with 10 bases between. From germline, CDR1 is LGHDT and CDR2 YNNKEL (reference sequence).

This clonotype was counted many times. The chain carries TRBV19 and TRBJ1-2; D not resolved. The ends were cut back, 7 bases at V and 5 bases at J, with 14 bases in the middle. Germline V gives CDR1 LNHDA, CDR2 SQIVND (reference sequence). The CDR3 sequence is 13 residues long. The CDR3 DNA follows: TGTGCCAGTACCCCCGGACGGACGTATGGCTACACCTTC. Protein product: CASTPGRTYGYTF.

The chain uses TRBV5-5 and TRBJ1-2; D might be TRBD1 (5 bases). Trimming pared 4 bases from V and 1 base from J, leaving 11 bases between. The germline CDR1 and CDR2 sequences are SGHKS and YYEKEE (reference sequence). This CDR3 has 14 amino acids. CDR3: CASSEGTFNYGYTF. CDR3 in DNA: TGTGCCAGCAGCGAAGGGACCTTTAACTATGGCTACACCTTC.

As for this clonotype: This may stem from a read error, because a much larger clone lies one nucleotide away. The chain recombines TRBV3-1 with TRBJ2-4; D assignment may be TRBD1 or TRBD2 (5 bases each). CDR1 and CDR2 from the germline V gene are LGHDT and YNNKEL (reference sequence). The CDR3 has 15 amino acids. Trimming removed 0 bases from V and 7 bases from J, with 13 bases in between. DNA of the CDR3: TGTGCCAGCAGCCAAGACGTAACGAGGGGTAACATTCAGTACTTC. This gives the protein CASSQDVTRGNIQYF.

In its sample, this clonotype was seen many times. The V gene is TRBV20-1, the J gene TRBJ2-7, with 9 bases fitting TRBD2. Germline CDR1 reads DFQATT; CDR2 reads SNEGSKA (reference sequence). After removal of 2 bases from V and 7 bases from J, the junction contained 12 bases not matched to a gene. The CDR3 contains 15 residues. The CDR3 sequence is CSARMLAGRLGEQYF. The CDR3 DNA reads as TGCAGTGCTAGAATGCTAGCGGGGAGACTGGGTGAGCAGTACTTC.

Ten or more counts support this clonotype. V and J are TRBV2 and TRBJ1-3; D perhaps matches TRBD1 (5 bases). CDR1 is SNHLY and CDR2 is FYNNEI in the germline V gene. V was cut by 8 bases and J by 2 bases, with 16 bases left in between. There are 15 residues in the CDR3. The CDR3: CASRPQGNAGNTIYF. The CDR3 nucleotides read TGTGCCAGCCGCCCCCAGGGTAATGCTGGAAACACCATATATTTT.

This clonotype was counted at least ten times. In DNA form, the CDR3 reads TGTGCCAGCAGGCCCGGGACAGGGTACCAAGAGACCCAGTACTTC. Translating it yields CASRPGTGYQETQYF. V usage is TRBV12-3 or TRBV12-4 and J usage is TRBJ2-5, with 9 bases aligning to TRBD1. The ends lost 6 bases at V and 0 bases at J; junction bases unmatched: 5. This CDR3 is 15 amino acids long.

In this sample, this clonotype turned up many times. The chain is built from TRBV7-8 and TRBJ1-1, with 7 bases aligning to TRBD1. Germline V gene sequence: CDR1 SGHVS, CDR2 FQNEAQ. This CDR3 comprises 14 residues. V trimming: 4 bases; J trimming: 1 base; junction bases outside the gene matches: 3. CDR3 amino acids: CASSSRDRNTEAFF. The CDR3 bases are TGTGCCAGCAGCTCCCGGGACAGGAACACTGAAGCTTTCTTT.

This clonotype has at least ten counts. This chain links TRBV28 with TRBJ1-6; D is ambiguous. CDR1 and CDR2 (germline): MDHEN, SYDVKM. The length of the CDR3 is 14 residues. Trimming removed 7 bases from V and 0 bases from J, with 7 bases in between. DNA for the CDR3: TGTGCCAGCAAGATAAGCTCCTATAATTCACCCCTCCACTTT. As protein: CASKISSYNSPLHF.

This clonotype was seen many times. This chain links TRBV24-1 with TRBJ2-1, with 10 bases that match TRBD1. The germline gives CDR1 KGHDR, CDR2 SFDVKD. The CDR3 is made up of 15 amino acids. The J segment lost 6 bases and the V segment lost 3 bases, leaving 4 bases of the junction unmatched. CDR3 DNA sequence: TGTGCCACCAGTGATCCCGGGACAGGGGTCAATGAGCAGTTCTTC. This gives the protein CATSDPGTGVNEQFF.

Many counts were recorded for this clonotype. This chain links TRBV20-1 with TRBJ1-2; 9 bases agree with TRBD1. V lost 6 bases, J lost 6 bases, and 14 bases stayed unmatched. Looked up from germline, CDR1 is DFQATT and CDR2 is SNEGSKA (reference sequence). This CDR3 contains 15 residues. The CDR3 DNA reads TGCAGTGCCCCGACAGGGGGGAGTATCGGTGATGGCTACACCTTC. Amino acids: CSAPTGGSIGDGYTF.

The chain links TRBV6-1 to TRBJ2-1; D gene unclear. Germline V gene data show CDR1 as MNHNS and CDR2 as SASEGT. The CDR3 is made up of 13 amino acids. Trimming removed 6 bases at V and 4 bases at J, with 10 bases between. CDR3: CASRPRRYNEQFF. The CDR3 bases are TGTGCCAGCAGACCCAGACGGTACAATGAGCAGTTCTTC.

This clonotype was seen ten or more times. One end of the junction is discordant with germline, which a read error may explain. The chain uses TRBV15 and TRBJ2-1; 8 bases agree with TRBD1. CDR1 is LNHNV and CDR2 is YYDKDF in the germline V gene (reference sequence). This CDR3 is built from 12 residues. CDR3 in amino acids: CATSGLWTGIYF. CDR3 sequence (DNA): TGTGCCACCAGCGGTTTATGGACAGGGATATACTTC. Combining the CDR3 with reference TRBV15 and TRBJ2-1 gives the whole variable domain DAMVIQNPRYQVTQFGKPVTLSCSQTLNHNVMYWYQQKSSQAPKLLFHYYDKDFNNEADTPDNFQSRRPNTSFCFLDIRSPGLGDTAMYLCATSGLWTGIYFGPGTRLTVL.

This clonotype appeared many times. This chain connects TRBV6-2 or TRBV6-3 to TRBJ1-1, with unresolved D. Germline CDR1 is MNHEY and CDR2 is SVGEGT. This CDR3 region has 11 residues. Trimming took off 5 bases at V and 10 bases at J, with 11 bases between the two ends. CDR3 residues: CASSDFGVAFF. The CDR3 DNA is TGTGCCAGCAGTGATTTTGGGGTAGCTTTCTTT.

The chain carries TRBV9 and TRBJ1-5, with D possibly TRBD1 on 6 matching bases. The ends were cut back, 4 bases at V and 6 bases at J, with 17 bases in the middle. This CDR3 has 15 residues. Germline CDR1 reads SGDLS; CDR2 reads YYNGEE. CDR3 coding DNA: TGTGCCAGCAGCCCTGAGGGGGTGGCTGGTCAGCCCCAGCATTTT. As protein: CASSPEGVAGQPQHF.

This clonotype was recorded many times. The rearrangement links TRBV10-1 to TRBJ1-3, with TRBD1 matching over 8 bases. After removal of 5 bases from V and 0 bases from J, the junction contained 3 bases not matched to a gene. The germline V gene has CDR1 WNHNN and CDR2 SYGVQD (reference sequence). This CDR3 comprises 15 residues. The CDR3 protein is CASSPGGHSGNTIYF. For the CDR3, the DNA is TGCGCCAGCAGTCCAGGGGGCCACTCTGGAAACACCATATATTTT.

This clonotype appeared many times. J is TRBJ2-7 and V is TRBV27; D is possibly TRBD2 (6 bases). V was trimmed by 3 bases and J by 7 bases, leaving 19 bases between them. Germline loops: CDR1 MNHEY, CDR2 SMNVEV (reference sequence). This CDR3 is 15 amino acids long. This CDR3 is CASSFKSSAREEQYF. CDR3 nucleotides: TGTGCCAGCAGTTTTAAGTCTAGCGCTCGGGAGGAGCAGTACTTC.

With regard to this clonotype: Relative to the germline gene, one junction end is altered; a read error may explain this. The V gene is TRBV7-3, the J gene TRBJ2-3; D ambiguous. The CDR3 spans 14 residues. Germline loops: CDR1 SGHTA, CDR2 FQGTGA. CDR3 bases: TGTGTCAGCAGCTTATCGGGTACCACAGATACGCAGTATTTT. Translated, it gives CVSSLSGTTDTQYF.